This is a list of T cell receptor beta chains from one sample in a study of cytomegalovirus exposure and HLA in healthy donors. TCRdb's table, derived via immunoSEQ multiplex PCR, lists solely in-frame clones and lacks some. The sample carries 120,000 to 150,000 clones, nearly 80% recorded once. Sequencing used PBMCs. These receptors were collected from a male donor in good health and CMV-seronegative. Each CDR3 is given with its conserved first and last residue. The D gene is left open where the match is weak. Part of the rows lack a size; the others show once, few, many or a class for expanded clones.

TRBV7-9	TRBJ1-1	-	few	CASSRKGDMNTEAFF	TGTGCCAGCAGCCGTAAGGGAGATATGAACACTGAAGCTTTCTTT
TRBV19	TRBJ2-7	-	-	CASRDTSSHEQYF	TGTGCCAGCCGGGACACCTCTTCCCACGAGCAGTACTTC
TRBV6-5	TRBJ2-2	-	-	CASSYIGGELFF	TGTGCCAGCAGTTACATCGGCGGGGAGCTGTTTTTT
TRBV5-1	TRBJ1-1	TRBD1	-	CASSLDPGGRTEAFF	TGCGCCAGCAGCTTGGACCCAGGGGGCCGCACTGAAGCTTTCTTT
TRBV28	TRBJ2-5	-	-	CASGGNRETQYF	TGTGCCAGCGGAGGGAACCGAGAGACCCAGTACTTC
TRBV7-8	TRBJ1-5	-	-	CASSLGAYSNQPQHF	TGTGCCAGCAGCTTAGGCGCCTATAGCAATCAGCCCCAGCATTTT
TRBV4-1	TRBJ1-4	TRBD1	few	CASSQGTGNEKLFF	TGCGCCAGCAGCCAAGGGACAGGCAATGAAAAACTGTTTTTT
TRBV5-4	TRBJ1-1	-	-	CASNPGGDEAFF	TGTGCCAGCAACCCCGGGGGGGATGAAGCTTTCTTT
TRBV9	TRBJ1-1	-	few	CASSEQGAGTEAFF	TGTGCCAGCAGCGAGCAGGGCGCGGGGACTGAAGCTTTCTTT
TRBV5-1	TRBJ1-1	-	-	CASSLGTTGGGTEAFF	TGCGCCAGCAGCTTGGGAACCACAGGCGGGGGAACTGAAGCTTTCTTT
TRBV5-1	TRBJ2-5	-	-	CASSSRRTDQETQYF	TGCGCCAGCAGCTCAAGACGGACAGACCAAGAGACCCAGTACTTC
TRBV2	TRBJ2-7	-	once	CASRPDRNSYEQYF	TGTGCCAGCAGACCCGACAGGAATTCCTACGAGCAGTACTTC
TRBV5-4	TRBJ1-1	-	-	CASSWTSRTEAFF	TGTGCCAGCAGCTGGACATCAAGGACTGAAGCTTTCTTT
TRBV19	TRBJ1-5	TRBD1	-	CASGGTGVQWAPQHF	TGTGCCAGTGGAGGGACAGGGGTACAATGGGCGCCCCAGCATTTT
TRBV18	TRBJ1-2	-	-	CASSPVAVPNYGYTF	TGTGCCAGCTCCCCCGTAGCAGTCCCTAACTATGGCTACACCTTC
TRBV6-6	TRBJ2-7	TRBD1	-	CASRLGQSTVYEQYF	TGTGCCAGCAGACTGGGACAGTCTACCGTCTACGAGCAGTACTTC
TRBV4-1	TRBJ2-7	-	once	CASSQGATPDYEQYF	TGCGCCAGCAGCCAAGGGGCGACGCCGGACTACGAGCAGTACTTC
TRBV18	TRBJ2-2	TRBD1	-	CASSPTLGQGSTGELFF	TGTGCCAGCTCACCAACTTTGGGACAGGGGAGCACCGGGGAGCTGTTTTTT
TRBV9	TRBJ2-3	TRBD2	once	CASSVEAGGAGTQYF	TGTGCCAGCAGCGTAGAAGCGGGAGGAGCGGGCACGCAGTATTTT
TRBV30	TRBJ1-4	-	-	CAWKSRNYRGVEKLFF	TGTGCCTGGAAGAGCAGGAATTATCGGGGAGTTGAAAAACTGTTTTTT
TRBV2	TRBJ2-1	TRBD2	-	CASSLLGAGVGNEQFF	TGTGCCAGCAGCCTTTTGGGAGCGGGAGTGGGCAATGAGCAGTTCTTC
TRBV19	TRBJ1-2	-	-	CASLRRGGYGYTF	TGTGCCTCTCTTCGGAGGGGGGGCTATGGCTACACCTTC
TRBV11-1	TRBJ2-4	-	-	CASSLAGGDIQYF	TGTGCCAGCAGCTTGGCTGGCGGGGACATTCAGTACTTC
TRBV30	TRBJ1-1	TRBD1	-	CAWSVGQGLAEAFF	TGTGCCTGGAGTGTAGGACAGGGGCTGGCTGAAGCTTTCTTT
TRBV27	TRBJ2-3	-	few	CASTPERSVHTQYF	TGTGCCAGCACCCCAGAGAGGTCTGTGCATACGCAGTATTTT
TRBV10-3	TRBJ1-2	-	-	CAVGGNGYGYTF	TGTGCTGTGGGAGGGAATGGCTATGGCTACACCTTC
TRBV15	TRBJ1-5	TRBD1	-	CATSPDRGSNQPQHF	TGTGCCACCAGCCCCGACAGGGGTAGCAATCAGCCCCAGCATTTT
TRBV11-3	TRBJ2-3	-	few	CASSYGLNTDTQYF	TGTGCCAGCAGCTACGGACTAAACACAGATACGCAGTATTTT
TRBV2	TRBJ2-7	TRBD1	-	CASSVGQGPTGQYF	TGTGCCAGCAGTGTTGGACAGGGGCCGACAGGACAGTACTTC
TRBV5-1	TRBJ2-3	-	-	CASSFDRTTDTQYF	TGCGCCAGCAGCTTTGACAGGACCACAGATACGCAGTATTTT
TRBV12-5	TRBJ2-1	TRBD2	-	CASGAGGLPVDEQFF	TGTGCTAGTGGCGCGGGGGGGCTACCCGTCGATGAGCAGTTCTTC
TRBV5-1	TRBJ2-7	TRBD2	-	CASSSRPTSGSTVYEQYF	TGCGCCAGCAGCTCGCGGCCGACTAGCGGGAGCACAGTCTACGAGCAGTACTTC
TRBV7-2	TRBJ2-7	-	-	CASSLSLRYEQYF	TGTGCCAGCAGCTTATCTCTCCGCTACGAGCAGTACTTC
TRBV7-9	TRBJ1-2	-	-	CASSHDSTEISTF	TGTGCCAGCAGCCACGACTCGACAGAAATAAGCACCTTC
TRBV2	TRBJ2-2	-	once	CASRNGRDGGLFF	TGTGCCAGCAGGAATGGCCGGGACGGGGGGCTGTTTTTT
TRBV12-5	TRBJ2-7	TRBD2	-	CASGSPGGSPYEQYF	TGTGCTAGTGGTTCCCCCGGCGGGAGTCCATACGAGCAGTACTTC
TRBV19	TRBJ2-7	TRBD2	-	CASSPLAGGPKQYF	TGTGCCAGTTCCCCCCTGGCGGGAGGGCCAAAGCAGTACTTC
TRBV20-1	TRBJ1-1	-	once	CSASDRTEAFF	TGCAGTGCTAGTGACAGAACTGAAGCTTTCTTT
TRBV30	TRBJ2-3	TRBD2	-	CAWGLAGGTDTQYF	TGTGCCTGGGGACTAGCGGGAGGCACAGATACGCAGTATTTT
TRBV19	TRBJ2-1	TRBD1	-	CASRPGQSYNEQFF	TGTGCCAGTAGACCGGGACAGAGCTACAATGAGCAGTTCTTC
TRBV30	TRBJ2-3	-	-	CARTEFSTDTQYF	TGTGCCCGTACTGAGTTTAGCACAGATACGCAGTATTTT
TRBV5-1	TRBJ1-2	TRBD1	-	CASSLASGQFYGYTF	TGCGCCAGCAGCTTGGCCTCGGGACAGTTCTATGGCTACACCTTC
TRBV6-5	TRBJ2-7	TRBD1	once	CASSYSSTGANEQYF	TGTGCCAGCAGTTACTCGAGTACAGGGGCGAACGAGCAGTACTTC
TRBV7-2	TRBJ1-1	-	-	CASSFTGPGTEAFF	TGTGCCAGCAGCTTTACAGGGCCGGGGACTGAAGCTTTCTTT
TRBV6-6	TRBJ1-1	-	-	CASSYSGGNTEAFF	TGTGCCAGCAGTTACTCGGGGGGGAACACTGAAGCTTTCTTT
TRBV5-1	TRBJ1-1	TRBD1	few	CASSLDRGGTEAFF	TGCGCCAGCAGCCTTGACAGGGGTGGGACTGAAGCTTTCTTT